Sequencing of this T cell receptor beta chain was carried out in a study of a mutant IDH1 vaccine in newly diagnosed glioma. Study background: Treated patients had a mean age of about 40 years and an approximately 62% male, 37.5% female split. Most had both radiotherapy and temozolomide beforehand; others had only one. Findings of the study overall: Vaccine-induced immune responses occurred in under 95% of patients.

Comment on this clone: Its antigen is not known.

Some clones are missing from TCRdb's copy, which holds only in-frame ones; the method was immunoSEQ multiplex PCR. The table includes some 23,000 clones, 93% detected once. Germline V lookup: CDR1 SGHRS, CDR2 YFSETQ. Trimming removed 5 bases from V and 1 base from J, with 15 bases in between. The length of the CDR3 is 15 residues. Time point given: baseline, week 1 (first vaccination visit). The treatment: pre-vaccination baseline after standard-of-care therapy. The donor cohort comprised cases of new WHO grade 3 or 4 IDH1-mutant, ATRX-lost astrocytoma. The chain has TRBV5-1 and TRBJ2-5, with D uncertain. Sequenced material: PBMCs, taken from a glioma patient treated with radiotherapy, temozolomide or both. This sequence was found in a man aged 35-49 years with glioma. DNA for the CDR3: TGCGCCAGCAGTTCCCACCCGGATACCCAAGAGACCCAGTACTTC. It translates to CASSSHPDTQETQYF.